This paragraph reports one TCR beta chain. This clone is considered medium-sized (0.01 to 0.1%). It lacks a known antigen. There are no base qualities to consult, and no much larger clone falls within one base. The data stem from a study of radiation and T cells in renal cell carcinoma (dated by TCRdb to the early 2020s). Context from the whole study: Samples came from a clinical trial, in which primary renal cell carcinomas received 15 Gy stereotactic body radiation therapy followed by nephrectomy 4 weeks later. In total, 50 to 55 samples, comprising roughly 25 tumors and approximately 27 peripheral blood samples, were subjected to TCR beta sequencing. A total of 4,016,671 unique CDR3 nucleotide sequences, encoding 2.7 million or so unique CDR3 amino acid sequences, were found across all 50 or so samples.

The paper's findings and limits, for the study overall: Changes in the blood repertoire were not tracked past 4 weeks after treatment. No pretreatment tumor biopsies were available, so the baseline intratumoral presence of clonotypes could not be determined. With a single-armed trial design, the study had no way to address how radiation dose or scheduling affects the TCR repertoire. In blood, the top tumor clonotypes increased between baseline and 2 weeks post-radiation and then shrank by 4 weeks, which suggests that tumor-resident clones expanded only transiently.

TCR beta libraries were generated from genomic DNA with the immunoSEQ kit, following the manufacturer's recommendations. Library preparation used a first multiplex PCR with proprietary primers, then a second PCR adding unique barcodes, with bead cleanups after each round. Each sample batch included a kit-provided positive control reaction and a negative control reaction. The final libraries underwent checking on an Agilent 4200 TapeStation D1000 ScreenTape, volumetric pooling, and quantification by qPCR. Sequencing was performed on an Illumina NextSeq500 using a MidOutput 150-cycle cartridge, with 156 Read1 cycles, 15 Index1 cycles, and the kit custom primers. The pooled library was loaded at 0.75 to 1 pM, with an approximately 19% PhiX control spiked in. The study's processing was this. Vendor-processed data were analyzed in R, with a clonotype defined as all T cells sharing the same CDR3 nucleotide sequence. For clone abundance analyses, frequencies were normalized to the 10,000 most abundant clones in each sample. Public T cell clones, which averaged fewer than five per sample, were removed prior to analysis. An abundance difference of at least 32-fold between compartments was the criterion for calling clonotypes tumor-enriched or baseline blood-enriched. Clonotypes expanded or contracted between blood time points were identified with a beta-binomial differential abundance model. The Baroni-Urbani and Buser coefficient was used to measure tumor-blood repertoire similarity, and groups were compared with two-tailed Wilcoxon tests in R. The immuneACCESS repertoire file appears here via TCRdb, limited to in-frame rearrangements. These files lack a portion of the clones; in checked studies, under half of the deficit traces to unresolved V genes, and the cause of the others is not known. That table is the source of V, J and clone size, and D and trimming were worked out from the DNA. The sample table records around 130,000 clones; 80% to 90% of these occur just once. The leading ten clones occupy approximately 2% of the sample.

Reading the germline V gene (reference sequence) gives CDR1 SGHAT and CDR2 FQDESV. Inclusive of the bounding cysteine and phenylalanine, the CDR3 is 13 residues long. Only CDR3 DNA remains: 39 bases, in frame from the first base. Trimming at the junction amounts to 4 bases on V and 1 base on J, and the germline ends lie 8 bases apart. The time point label corresponds to: blood 2 weeks post-SBRT. The treatment or condition label here, explained by the study, means: 15 Gy SBRT to primary tumor, nephrectomy 4 weeks later. To track tumor-enriched clonotypes, serial peripheral blood was sampled from radiation-treated patients at baseline and at 2 weeks and 4 weeks after SBRT. Renal cell carcinoma with clear cell pathology was present in all patients. The QIAamp DNA Blood Mini Kit (Qiagen) was used to prepare genomic DNA for TCR sequencing. The analyses included just those samples that passed every quality control check.

The V and J segments used are TRBV11-1 and TRBJ2-7; no confident D gene assignment can be made. This specimen consisted of blood, obtained from a patient whose treatment included radiotherapy and nephrectomy. This TCR was recovered from a woman aged 60 to 75 with renal cell carcinoma. The CDR3 sequence is CASSSGKSYEQYF. The DNA sequence is as follows: TGTGCCAGCAGCTCCGGAAAGTCCTACGAGCAGTACTTC.